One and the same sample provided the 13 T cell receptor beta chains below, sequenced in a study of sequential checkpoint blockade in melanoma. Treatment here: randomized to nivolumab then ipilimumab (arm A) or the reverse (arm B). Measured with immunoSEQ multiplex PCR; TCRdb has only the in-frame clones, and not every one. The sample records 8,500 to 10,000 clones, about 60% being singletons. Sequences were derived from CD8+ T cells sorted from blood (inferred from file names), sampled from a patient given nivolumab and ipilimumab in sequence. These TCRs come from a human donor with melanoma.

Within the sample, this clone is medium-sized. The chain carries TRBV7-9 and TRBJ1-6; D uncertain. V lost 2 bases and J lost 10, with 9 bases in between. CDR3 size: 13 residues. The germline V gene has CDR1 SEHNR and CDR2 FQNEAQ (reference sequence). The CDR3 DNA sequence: TGTGCCAGCAGCTTACCTGGGCGATCACCCCTCCACTTT. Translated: CASSLPGRSPLHF.

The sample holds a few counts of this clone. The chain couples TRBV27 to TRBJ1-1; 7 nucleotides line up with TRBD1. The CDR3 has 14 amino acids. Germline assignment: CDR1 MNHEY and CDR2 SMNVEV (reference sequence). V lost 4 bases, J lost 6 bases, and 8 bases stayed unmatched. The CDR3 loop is CASSSSGGGSEAFF. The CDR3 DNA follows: TGTGCCAGCAGTTCGTCAGGGGGTGGGTCTGAAGCTTTCTTT.

This CDR3 reads CASSAAVQETQYF. The CDR3 nucleotides are TGCGCCAGCAGTGCCGCGGTACAAGAGACCCAGTACTTC. The chain has TRBV10-1 and TRBJ2-5; D is uncertain. The V and J ends lost 4 bases and 2 bases respectively, with 8 bases between them. The CDR3 sequence is 13 residues long. Per germline, CDR1 WNHNN and CDR2 SYGVQD (reference sequence).

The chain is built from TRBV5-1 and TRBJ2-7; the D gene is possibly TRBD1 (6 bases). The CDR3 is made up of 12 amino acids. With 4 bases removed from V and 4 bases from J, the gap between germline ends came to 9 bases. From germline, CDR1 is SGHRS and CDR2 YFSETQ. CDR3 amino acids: CASSPDSYEQYF. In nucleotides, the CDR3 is TGCGCCAGCAGCCCGGACAGTTACGAGCAGTACTTC.

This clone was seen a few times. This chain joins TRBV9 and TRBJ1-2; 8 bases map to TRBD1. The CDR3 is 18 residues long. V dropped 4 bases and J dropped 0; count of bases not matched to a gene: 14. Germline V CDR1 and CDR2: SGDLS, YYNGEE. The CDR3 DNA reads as TGTGCCAGCAGCACCCCCCGACAGGGGACTCAAGCTAACTATGGCTACACCTTC. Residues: CASSTPRQGTQANYGYTF. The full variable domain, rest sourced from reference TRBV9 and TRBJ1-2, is DSGVTQTPKHLITATGQRVTLRCSPRSGDLSVYWYQQSLDQGLQFLIQYYNGEERAKGNILERFSAQQFPDLHSELNLSSLELGDSALYFCASSTPRQGTQANYGYTFGSGTRLTVV.

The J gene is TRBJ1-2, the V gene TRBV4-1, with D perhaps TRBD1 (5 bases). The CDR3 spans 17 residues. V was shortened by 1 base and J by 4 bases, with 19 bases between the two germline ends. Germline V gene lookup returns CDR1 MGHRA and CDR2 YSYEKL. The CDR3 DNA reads TGCGCCAGCAGCCAAGTCTCGGGTCAGGGAGGGGTCTATGGCTACACCTTC. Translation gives CASSQVSGQGGVYGYTF.

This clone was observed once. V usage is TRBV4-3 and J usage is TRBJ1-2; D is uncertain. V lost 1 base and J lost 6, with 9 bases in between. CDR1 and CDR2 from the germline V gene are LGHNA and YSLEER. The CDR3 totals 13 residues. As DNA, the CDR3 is TGCGCCAGCAGCCAAGTAGTCCGGGATGGCTACACCTTC. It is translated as CASSQVVRDGYTF.

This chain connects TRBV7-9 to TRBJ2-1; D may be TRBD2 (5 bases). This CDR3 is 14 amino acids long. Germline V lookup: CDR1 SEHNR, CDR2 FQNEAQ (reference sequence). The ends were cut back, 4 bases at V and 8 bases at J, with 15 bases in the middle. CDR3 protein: CASSYEGRRDEQFF. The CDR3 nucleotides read TGTGCCAGCAGCTACGAGGGCCGGCGAGATGAGCAGTTCTTC.

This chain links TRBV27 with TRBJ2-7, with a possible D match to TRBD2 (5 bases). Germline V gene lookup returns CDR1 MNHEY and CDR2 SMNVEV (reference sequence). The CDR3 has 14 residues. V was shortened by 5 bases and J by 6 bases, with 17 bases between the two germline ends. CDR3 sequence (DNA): TGTGCCAGCAGTCCACTCGGGGTTTCTCGCGAGCAGTACTTC. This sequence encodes CASSPLGVSREQYF.

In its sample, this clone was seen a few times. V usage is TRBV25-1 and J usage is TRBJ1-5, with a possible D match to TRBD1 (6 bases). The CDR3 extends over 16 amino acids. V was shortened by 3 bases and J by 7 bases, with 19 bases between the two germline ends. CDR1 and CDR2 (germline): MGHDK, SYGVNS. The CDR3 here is CASSDQDSSWGQPQHF. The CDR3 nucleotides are TGTGCCAGCAGTGACCAGGACAGTTCCTGGGGCCAGCCCCAGCATTTT.

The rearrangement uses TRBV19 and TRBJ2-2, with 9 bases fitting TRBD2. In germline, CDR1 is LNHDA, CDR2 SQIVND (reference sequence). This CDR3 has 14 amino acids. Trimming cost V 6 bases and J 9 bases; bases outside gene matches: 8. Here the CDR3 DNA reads TGTGCCAGTAGCCCGGGACTAGCATCCCGGGAGCTGTTTTTT. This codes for CASSPGLASRELFF.

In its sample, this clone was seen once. The CDR3 reads CASSAGTHSTDTQYF. CDR3 in DNA: TGTGCCAGTAGTGCCGGGACACATAGCACAGATACGCAGTATTTT. V gene TRBV19 combines with J gene TRBJ2-3, with D perhaps TRBD1 (6 bases). Trimming shortened V by 5 bases and J by 0 bases, and 12 bases separated the two germline ends. Germline V CDR1 and CDR2: LNHDA, SQIVND (reference sequence). CDR3 length: 15 residues.

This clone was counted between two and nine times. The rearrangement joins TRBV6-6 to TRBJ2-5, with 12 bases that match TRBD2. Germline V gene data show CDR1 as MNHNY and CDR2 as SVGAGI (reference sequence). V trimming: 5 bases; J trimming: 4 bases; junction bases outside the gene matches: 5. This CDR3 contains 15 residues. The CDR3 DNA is TGTGCCAGCAGTACGCCTAGCGGGGGGGCAGAGACCCAGTACTTC. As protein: CASSTPSGGAETQYF.